This T cell receptor beta chain originates from a study of T cell changes during pregnancy in multiple sclerosis. The CDR3 loop spans 14 amino acids. Germline CDR1 reads LNHDA; CDR2 reads SQIVND (reference sequence). Trimming cost V 2 bases and J 0 bases, with 4 bases left between them. Some clones are missing from TCRdb's copy, which holds only in-frame ones; the method was immunoSEQ multiplex PCR. The sample lists about 89,000 clones; 94% were seen once. The starting material was peripheral blood, obtained in the third trimester of pregnancy. This TCR was sampled from a female donor with multiple sclerosis, enrolled in a pregnancy study. This chain connects TRBV19 to TRBJ2-2; D remains ambiguous. CDR3 sequence: CASSIIANTGELFF. CDR3 sequence (DNA): TGTGCCAGTAGTATAATCGCGAACACCGGGGAGCTGTTTTTT.